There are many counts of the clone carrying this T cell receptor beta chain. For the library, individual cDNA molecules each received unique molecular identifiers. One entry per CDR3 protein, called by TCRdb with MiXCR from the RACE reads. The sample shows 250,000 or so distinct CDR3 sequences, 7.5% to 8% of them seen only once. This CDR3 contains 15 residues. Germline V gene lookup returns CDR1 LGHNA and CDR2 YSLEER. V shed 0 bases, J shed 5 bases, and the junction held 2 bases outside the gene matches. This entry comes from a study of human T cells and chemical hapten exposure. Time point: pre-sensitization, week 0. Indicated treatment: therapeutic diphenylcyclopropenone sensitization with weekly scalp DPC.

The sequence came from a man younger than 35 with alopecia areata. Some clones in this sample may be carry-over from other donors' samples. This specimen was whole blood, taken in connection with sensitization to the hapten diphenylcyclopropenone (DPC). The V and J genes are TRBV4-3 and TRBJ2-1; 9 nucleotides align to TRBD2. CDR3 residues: CASSQERGGHNEQFF. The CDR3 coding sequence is TGCGCCAGCAGCCAAGAGCGGGGGGGCCACAATGAGCAGTTCTTC.